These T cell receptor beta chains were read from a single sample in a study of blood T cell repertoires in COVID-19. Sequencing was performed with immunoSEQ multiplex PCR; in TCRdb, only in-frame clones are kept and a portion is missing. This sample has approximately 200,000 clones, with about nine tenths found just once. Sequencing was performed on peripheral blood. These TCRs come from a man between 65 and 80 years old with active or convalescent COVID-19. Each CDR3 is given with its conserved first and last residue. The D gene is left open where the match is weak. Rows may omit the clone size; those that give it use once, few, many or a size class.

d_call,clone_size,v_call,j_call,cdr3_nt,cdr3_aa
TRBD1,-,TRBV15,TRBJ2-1,TGTGCCACCAGCTCCCGGCCGGGACAGTATTCCAATGAGCAGTTCTTC,CATSSRPGQYSNEQFF
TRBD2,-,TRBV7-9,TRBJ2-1,TGTGCCAGCAGCTTGCCCCCGGTAGCGGGAGAGAACAATGAGCAGTTCTTC,CASSLPPVAGENNEQFF
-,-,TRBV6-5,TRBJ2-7,TGTGCCAGCAGTCCCCAAAACGGACAGATACAGTACTTC,CASSPQNGQIQYF
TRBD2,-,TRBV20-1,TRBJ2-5,TGCAGTGCTAGTAAAGGACTAGCGGGGGAAGAGACCCAGTACTTC,CSASKGLAGEETQYF
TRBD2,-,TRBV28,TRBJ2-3,TGTGCCAGCGGTACTAGCGGGAGGGCCTCAGATACGCAGTATTTT,CASGTSGRASDTQYF
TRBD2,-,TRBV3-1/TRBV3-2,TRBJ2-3,TGTGCCAGCAGCCTGCGACTAGCGGGGGGCCGGGACACAGATACGCAGTATTTT,CASSLRLAGGRDTDTQYF
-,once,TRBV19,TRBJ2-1,TGTGCCAGTAGTCCCCAACAGGGCTCCTACAATGAGCAGTTCTTC,CASSPQQGSYNEQFF
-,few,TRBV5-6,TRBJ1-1,TGTGCCAGCAGCTCGTACAAGAACACTGAAGCTTTCTTT,CASSSYKNTEAFF
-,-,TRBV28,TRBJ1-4,TGTGCCAGCAGTACTTTCCAGGGGAGTAATGAAAAACTGTTTTTT,CASSTFQGSNEKLFF
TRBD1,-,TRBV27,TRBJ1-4,TGTGCCAGCAAGGGACAGGGTTTCGGAAAACTGTTTTTT,CASKGQGFGKLFF
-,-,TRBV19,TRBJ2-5,TGTGCCAGTAGCCTAATAGGGTCACCATTAGAACGGGGGACCCAGTACTTC,CASSLIGSPLERGTQYF
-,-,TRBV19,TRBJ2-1,TGTGCCAGTAGTACCTCAGGGGTGGGGTTGAATGAGCAGTTCTTC,CASSTSGVGLNEQFF
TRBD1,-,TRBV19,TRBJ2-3,TGTGCCAGTAGTACCGCGGGGACAGGCCTCCTCACAGATACGCAGTATTTT,CASSTAGTGLLTDTQYF
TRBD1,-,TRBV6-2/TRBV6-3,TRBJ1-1,TGTGCCAGCAGTTACTCGGGACAGGCGGGAGCTTTCTTT,CASSYSGQAGAFF
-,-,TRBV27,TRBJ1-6,TGTGCCAGCGGGGTGGACAGCTTTAATTCACCCCTCCACTTT,CASGVDSFNSPLHF
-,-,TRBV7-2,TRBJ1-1,TGTGCCAGCAGCCAACACAGGAACACTGAAGCTTTCTTT,CASSQHRNTEAFF
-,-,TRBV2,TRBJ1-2,TGTGCCAGCCCTGGGGGGGTAAACTATGGCTACACCTTC,CASPGGVNYGYTF
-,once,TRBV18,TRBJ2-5,TGTGCCAGCTCACCGACTACGACATTCTCCGGAGAGACCCAGTACTTC,CASSPTTTFSGETQYF
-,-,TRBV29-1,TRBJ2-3,TGCAGCGTTGCAGGGGACGAAGATACGCAGTATTTT,CSVAGDEDTQYF
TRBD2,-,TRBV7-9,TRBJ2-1,TGTGCCAGCAGCCAGCTAGCGGGGGTTGAGCAGTTCTTC,CASSQLAGVEQFF
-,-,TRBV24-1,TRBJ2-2,TGTGCCACTAAAGAGCGCAACACCGGGGAGCTGTTTTTT,CATKERNTGELFF
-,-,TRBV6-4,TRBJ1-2,TGTGCCAGTGCCCCGGTAGCGGGCCGTAACTATGGCTACACCTTC,CASAPVAGRNYGYTF
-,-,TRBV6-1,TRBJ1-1,TGTGCCAGCAGTGAATTTGGGGCGGCTTTCTTT,CASSEFGAAFF
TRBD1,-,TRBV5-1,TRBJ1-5,TGCGCCAGCAGCGAAGGGACAGGTTATCAGCCCCAGCATTTT,CASSEGTGYQPQHF
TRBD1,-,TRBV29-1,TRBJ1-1,TGCAGCGGCAGTAGACAGGGGCGGGACACTGAAGCTTTCTTT,CSGSRQGRDTEAFF
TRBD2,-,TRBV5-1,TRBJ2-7,TGCGCCAGCAGCCCGACGGGGGGACCGGGAGAGCAGTACTTC,CASSPTGGPGEQYF
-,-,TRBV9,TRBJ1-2,TGTGCCAGCAGCGCGATTATAGAAATTAACTATGGCTACACCTTC,CASSAIIEINYGYTF
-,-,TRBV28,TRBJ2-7,TGTGCCAGCACCTCTTTTAGTCCCTTCTACGAGCAGTACTTC,CASTSFSPFYEQYF
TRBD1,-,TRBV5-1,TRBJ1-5,TGCGCCAGCAGCCCCGGGACAGGGGGCATGAGTCAGCCCCAGCATTTT,CASSPGTGGMSQPQHF
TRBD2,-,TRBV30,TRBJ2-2,TGTGCCTGGAGCAAGCGGGGAACCGGGGAGCTGTTTTTT,CAWSKRGTGELFF
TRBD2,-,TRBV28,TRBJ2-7,TGTGCCAGCAGTACTAGCGGCCTCTTTTACGAGCAGTACTTC,CASSTSGLFYEQYF